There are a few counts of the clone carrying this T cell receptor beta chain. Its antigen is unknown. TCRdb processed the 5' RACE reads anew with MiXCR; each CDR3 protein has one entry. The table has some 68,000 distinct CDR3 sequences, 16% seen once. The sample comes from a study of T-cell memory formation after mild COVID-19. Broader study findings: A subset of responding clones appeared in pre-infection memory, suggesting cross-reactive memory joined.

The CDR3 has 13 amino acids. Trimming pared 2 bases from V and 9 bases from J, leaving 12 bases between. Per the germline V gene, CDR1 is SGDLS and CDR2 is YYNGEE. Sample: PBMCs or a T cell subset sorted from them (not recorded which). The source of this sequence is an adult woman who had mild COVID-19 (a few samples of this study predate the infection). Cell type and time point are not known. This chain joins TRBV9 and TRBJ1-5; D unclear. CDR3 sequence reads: CASSVGGVGPQHF. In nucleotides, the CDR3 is TGTGCCAGCAGCGTCGGCGGGGTCGGGCCCCAGCATTTT.